The 25 T cell receptor beta chains below were found in one sample sequenced in a study of T cells after posttransplantation cyclophosphamide. TCRdb keeps only in-frame clones here, not all; method: immunoSEQ multiplex PCR. This sample includes 30,000 to 35,000 clones with no singletons; its ten biggest clones take up 4.5% to 5%. Sequenced: PBMCs. Receptors were obtained from a woman aged 30 to 39 in good health and a related stem cell transplant donor.

This clone was observed many times. V gene TRBV6-2 or TRBV6-3 combines with J gene TRBJ2-7, with a tentative D call TRBD1 (6 bases). The CDR3 is 16 amino acids. Trimming stripped 0 bases from V and 3 bases from J, with 15 bases between. The germline V gene encodes CDR1 MNHEY and CDR2 SVGEGT. CDR3 sequence (DNA): TGTGCCAGCAGTTACTCGATTCTAGGGGGTGTCTACGAGCAGTACTTC. Its translation: CASSYSILGGVYEQYF.

This clone was seen repeatedly, ten times or more. The CDR3 DNA follows: TGCGCCAGCAGCCAACCGGACAGTAACTATGGCTACACCTTC. Its protein product is CASSQPDSNYGYTF. The chain uses TRBV4-1 and TRBJ1-2, with a possible D match to TRBD1 (6 bases). Germline values: CDR1 MGHRA, CDR2 YSYEKL. The CDR3 is 14 residues long. Trimming cost V 2 bases and J 1 base, with 8 bases left between them.

This clone was seen many times. V gene TRBV5-1 combines with J gene TRBJ2-1, with D possibly TRBD1 on 5 matching bases. Trimming cost V 0 bases and J 5 bases, with 9 bases left between them. Germline lookup yields CDR1 SGHRS and CDR2 YFSETQ. There are 14 residues in the CDR3. CDR3 sequence (DNA): TGCGCCAGCAGCTTGGGGGCAGGGAACAATGAGCAGTTCTTC. This sequence encodes CASSLGAGNNEQFF.

This clone has a count of ten or more. The chain carries TRBV4-2 and TRBJ1-5; 10 bases agree with TRBD1. Germline CDR1 LGHNA, CDR2 YNFKEQ. The CDR3 runs to 14 residues. V lost 4 bases, J lost 5 bases, and 2 bases stayed unmatched. The CDR3 loop is CASSPGQGDQPQHF. CDR3 nucleotides: TGTGCCAGCAGCCCAGGACAGGGGGATCAGCCCCAGCATTTT.

This clone appeared many times. CDR3 bases: TGTGCCATCAGTGGTCAGGGCGGACCAGAAGAGACCCAGTACTTC. Translating gives CAISGQGGPEETQYF. The chain has TRBV10-3 and TRBJ2-5; TRBD1 might be the D (5 bases). V lost 4 bases to trimming and J lost 3 bases, with 15 bases between them. The CDR3 length is 15 residues. The germline gives CDR1 ENHRY, CDR2 SYGVKD.

This clone showed up many times. This rearrangement joins TRBV6-2 or TRBV6-3 to TRBJ2-3, with 11 bases matching TRBD2. V lost 1 base to trimming and J lost 2 bases; unmatched junction nucleotides: 11. Per the germline V gene, CDR1 is MNHEY and CDR2 is SVGEGT. This CDR3 has 19 amino acids. The CDR3 spells CASSYYSASGGPPTDTQYF. CDR3 nucleotide sequence: TGTGCCAGCAGTTACTATTCCGCTAGCGGGGGGCCTCCCACAGATACGCAGTATTTT.

There are many counts of this clone. This chain links TRBV10-2 with TRBJ2-1; a weak D match, TRBD2 (5 bases). CDR1 WSHSY and CDR2 SAAADI come from the germline V gene. The CDR3 loop spans 13 amino acids. V gave up 5 bases and J gave up 5 bases, with 10 bases separating them. The CDR3 reads CASSRGPNNEQFF. The CDR3 coding sequence is TGCGCCAGCAGTCGGGGTCCCAACAATGAGCAGTTCTTC.

This clone was counted many times. This sequence joins TRBV6-6 and TRBJ1-5; D might be TRBD1 (5 bases). Per the germline V gene, CDR1 is MNHNY and CDR2 is SVGAGI (reference sequence). The V gene lost 6 bases and the J gene lost 2 bases, with 14 bases spanning the gap. CDR3 size: 15 residues. The CDR3 sequence is CASSPRRGRNQPQHF. As DNA, the CDR3 is TGTGCCAGCAGCCCACGGAGGGGTCGCAATCAGCCCCAGCATTTT.

This clone was observed a handful of times. The V gene is TRBV6-1, the J gene TRBJ2-3; 9 bases align to TRBD1. With 2 bases clipped from V and 2 bases from J, the junction kept 5 bases outside the gene matches. The V gene's germline CDR1 is MNHNS and CDR2 SASEGT. The CDR3 is 16 amino acids. CDR3 in DNA: TGTGCCAGCAGTGAACGACAGGGGGACCCCACAGATACGCAGTATTTT. Its translation is CASSERQGDPTDTQYF.

This clone was seen repeatedly, ten times or more. This rearrangement joins TRBV4-2 to TRBJ2-1; 9 bases are a match to TRBD1. The V gene end was trimmed by 3 bases and the J gene end by 3 bases; junction bases not matched to a gene: 12. In germline, CDR1 is LGHNA, CDR2 YNFKEQ. This CDR3 has 18 residues. The CDR3 reads CASSQHRTGTGSYNEQFF. The CDR3 DNA sequence: TGTGCCAGCAGCCAGCACCGCACCGGGACAGGGAGCTACAATGAGCAGTTCTTC.

This clone appeared many times. The rearrangement uses TRBV7-2 and TRBJ2-7, with D possibly TRBD1 on 6 matching bases. There are 13 residues in the CDR3. V shed 3 bases and J shed 6 bases, with 12 bases lying between them. Germline V gives CDR1 SGHTA, CDR2 FQGNSA. CDR3 protein: CASSFYRVSEQYF. The CDR3 nucleotides are TGTGCCAGCAGCTTCTACAGGGTTTCCGAGCAGTACTTC.

The CDR3 region is CASSRTGAGANVLTF. Here the CDR3 DNA reads TGTGCCAGCAGTCGGACAGGGGCTGGGGCCAACGTCCTGACTTTC. The V and J genes are TRBV6-5 and TRBJ2-6, with TRBD1 identical over 9 bases. Germline CDR1 is MNHEY and CDR2 is SVGAGI. The trim removed 5 bases at V and 2 bases at J, leaving 1 base unmatched. The CDR3 is 15 amino acids.

This clone was detected a few times. V is TRBV7-6 and J is TRBJ2-2; 8 bases fit TRBD1. V lost 6 bases and J lost 6; bases outside the gene matches: 3. There are 13 residues in the CDR3. Germline V gene sequence: CDR1 SGHVS, CDR2 FNYEAQ. The CDR3 nucleotides are TGTGCCAGCAGACTGACAGGGGCCGGGGAGCTGTTTTTT. Its protein is CASRLTGAGELFF.

The sample holds many counts of this clone. The rearrangement joins TRBV4-3 to TRBJ1-4; 9 bases agree with TRBD1. The V gene's germline CDR1 is LGHNA and CDR2 YSLEER. There are 16 residues in the CDR3. Trimming cost V 3 bases and J 6 bases; bases outside gene matches: 8. The CDR3 protein is CASSHLRGQGDEKLFF. CDR3 nucleotide sequence: TGCGCCAGCAGCCACCTCCGGGGACAGGGAGATGAAAAACTGTTTTTT.

This clone was detected a few times. V usage is TRBV5-1 and J usage is TRBJ1-1; the D is unclear. Per the germline V gene, CDR1 is SGHRS and CDR2 is YFSETQ. This CDR3 is built from 18 residues. Trimming stripped 4 bases from V and 0 bases from J, with 22 bases between. The chain's CDR3 is CASSLNPPGGSMNTEAFF. In DNA, the CDR3 is TGCGCCAGCAGCCTCAACCCCCCCGGCGGATCCATGAACACTGAAGCTTTCTTT.

This clone was picked up a small number of times. This chain connects TRBV5-1 to TRBJ2-5; the match to TRBD2 covers 13 bases. The CDR3 is 16 residues long. V trimming: 4 bases; J trimming: 5 bases; junction bases outside the gene matches: 8. Germline values: CDR1 SGHRS, CDR2 YFSETQ. The CDR3 sequence is CASSIGLAGAGETQYF. The CDR3 bases are TGCGCCAGCAGCATCGGACTAGCGGGGGCGGGGGAGACCCAGTACTTC.

This clone was seen many times. The chain combines TRBV4-1 with TRBJ2-7; D is ambiguous. Germline V lookup: CDR1 MGHRA, CDR2 YSYEKL. V lost 1 base, J lost 2 bases, and 6 bases lay in between. The CDR3 extends over 13 amino acids. CDR3 amino acids: CASSQVQAYEQYF. In DNA, the CDR3 is TGCGCCAGCAGCCAAGTCCAGGCCTACGAGCAGTACTTC.

This clone was detected a few times. This CDR3 is CASSLFQGLTDTQYF. As DNA, the CDR3 is TGTGCCAGCAGTTTATTTCAGGGCCTAACAGATACGCAGTATTTT. V is TRBV28 and J is TRBJ2-3, with D perhaps matching TRBD1 (5 bases). Germline V gene data show CDR1 as MDHEN and CDR2 as SYDVKM. The CDR3 sequence is 15 residues long. Trimming removed 1 base at V and 3 bases at J, with 11 bases between.

This clone was seen ten or more times. The chain recombines TRBV4-3 with TRBJ1-5, with D uncertain. The V and J ends lost 0 bases and 1 base respectively, with 4 bases between them. The CDR3 is 14 amino acids. Per the germline V gene, CDR1 is LGHNA and CDR2 is YSLEER. The CDR3 DNA reads TGCGCCAGCAGCCAAGAGTCAAGCAATCAGCCCCAGCATTTT. Translation gives CASSQESSNQPQHF.

This clone was picked up many times. V is TRBV20-1 and J is TRBJ2-1; D gene unclear. There are 9 residues in the CDR3. The V gene lost 6 bases and the J gene lost 10 bases, with 7 bases spanning the gap. From germline, CDR1 is DFQATT and CDR2 SNEGSKA (reference sequence). CDR3 sequence reads: CSAEVEQFF. CDR3 nucleotides: TGCAGTGCCGAGGTCGAGCAGTTCTTC.

This clone was counted many times. The chain couples TRBV5-1 to TRBJ1-3; 9 bases are shared with TRBD1. V trimming: 0 bases; J trimming: 1 base; junction bases outside the gene matches: 2. Germline loops: CDR1 SGHRS, CDR2 YFSETQ. This CDR3 contains 16 residues. CDR3 region: CASSLGTGASGNTIYF. The CDR3 DNA is TGCGCCAGCAGCTTGGGGACAGGGGCTTCTGGAAACACCATATATTTT.

The genes are TRBV5-1 and TRBJ2-3; 7 bases line up with TRBD2. After removal of 0 bases from V and 1 base from J, the junction contained 5 bases not matched to a gene. From germline, CDR1 is SGHRS and CDR2 YFSETQ. The CDR3 covers 16 residues. The CDR3 DNA sequence: TGCGCCAGCAGCTTGGTGGGGGGGGGAGGCACAGATACGCAGTATTTT. It encodes CASSLVGGGGTDTQYF.

This clone was counted ten times or more. V is TRBV5-1 and J is TRBJ1-4; 7 nucleotides align to TRBD1. The CDR3 runs to 15 residues. Per germline, CDR1 SGHRS and CDR2 YFSETQ. V lost 1 base to trimming and J lost 7 bases; unmatched junction nucleotides: 7. The CDR3 DNA reads as TGCGCCAGCAGCTTGTTGGGACAGCCTATTGAAAAACTGTTTTTT. Translated, it gives CASSLLGQPIEKLFF.

The sample holds a few counts of this clone. The V call is TRBV6-1, the J call TRBJ2-7; tentatively, D is TRBD1 or TRBD2 (5 bases each). The CDR3 extends over 13 amino acids. V gave up 8 bases and J gave up 6 bases, with 17 bases separating them. Germline CDR1 reads MNHNS; CDR2 reads SASEGT. CDR3 protein: CASGSREPTEQYF. CDR3 bases: TGTGCCAGCGGAAGCAGGGAGCCAACCGAGCAGTACTTC.

The sample holds many counts of this clone. The rearrangement uses TRBV30 and TRBJ1-3, with 10 bases lining up with TRBD1. Losses at the gene ends were 1 base for V and 2 bases for J; bases not matched to a gene: 2. CDR3 length equals 15 residues. CDR1 and CDR2 (germline): GTSNPN, SVGIG (reference sequence). Here the CDR3 DNA reads TGTGCCTGGAGTGCCGACAGGGGGCCTGGAAACACCATATATTTT. Protein: CAWSADRGPGNTIYF.